This T cell receptor beta chain was identified in a study of T cell changes during pregnancy in multiple sclerosis. The V end was cut by 7 bases, the J end by 5 bases, with 15 bases between. This CDR3 spans 14 amino acids. CDR1 and CDR2 from the germline V gene are MNHNS and SASEGT. Assay: immunoSEQ multiplex PCR; the TCRdb copy retains only in-frame clones and omits some. The sample gives around 68,000 clones, 75% to 95% of which show up once; 0.43% is in the top ten. This clonotype originated in a female donor with multiple sclerosis, enrolled in a pregnancy study. The gene calls are TRBV6-1 and TRBJ1-5, with D possibly matching TRBD1 (5 bases). This material consisted of CD4+ T cells from peripheral blood mononuclear cells, taken before pregnancy. CDR3 coding DNA: TGTGCCAGCATCGGGACTCCAGCGGATCAGCCCCAGCATTTT. Its protein product is CASIGTPADQPQHF.